The 24 T cell receptor beta chains given below trace back to one sample, sequenced in a study of blood T cell repertoires in COVID-19. Produced via immunoSEQ multiplex PCR; TCRdb's table is partial and in-frame only. In the table there are roughly 150,000 clones, 80% to 90% of which are singletons. The sequenced sample consisted of peripheral blood. Receptors originate from a woman older than 75 with acute or convalescent COVID-19.

V and J are TRBV2 and TRBJ1-5; D not resolved. Germline V lookup: CDR1 SNHLY, CDR2 FYNNEI. The CDR3 covers 14 residues. V was trimmed by 3 bases and J by 1 base, leaving 7 bases between them. DNA of the CDR3: TGTGCCAGCAGTGATGGTGGCAGCAATCAGCCCCAGCATTTT. It encodes CASSDGGSNQPQHF.

The chain carries TRBV2 and TRBJ2-7; D is possibly TRBD2 (6 bases). The germline V gene has CDR1 SNHLY and CDR2 FYNNEI. CDR3 length: 11 amino acids. Deletions cut 5 bases from V and 11 bases from J, with 13 bases between. The CDR3 nucleotides are TGTGCCAGCAGTCGGGGGTTTAGTGAGTACTTC. The encoded protein is CASSRGFSEYF.

The CDR3 spells CASRGGANQPQHF. In DNA form, the CDR3 reads TGTGCCAGCAGGGGGGGAGCGAATCAGCCCCAGCATTTT. The chain links TRBV2 to TRBJ1-5; possible D gene TRBD1, 5 bases. Germline lookup yields CDR1 SNHLY and CDR2 FYNNEI. The CDR3 covers 13 residues. V was pared by 6 bases and J by 4 bases, with 10 bases between.

The CDR3 DNA follows: TGTGCCAGCAGCTTAACCGGCCAGGGCAGTGGCTACACCTTC. Its translation is CASSLTGQGSGYTF. This chain connects TRBV7-3 to TRBJ1-2; D possibly corresponds to TRBD1 (5 bases). The V end lost 0 bases, the J end lost 7 bases, and 12 bases lay between the germline ends. Germline lookup yields CDR1 SGHTA and CDR2 FQGTGA. The CDR3 is 14 amino acids.

The chain uses TRBV5-1 and TRBJ1-2, with TRBD1 as a possible D gene (5 bases). This CDR3 is built from 14 residues. The V gene's germline CDR1 is SGHRS and CDR2 YFSETQ. The V end lost 1 base, the J end lost 8 bases, and 15 bases lay between the germline ends. DNA for the CDR3: TGCGCCAGCAGCTTGACCAGGGCCCTCTCAGGCTACACCTTC. Translation gives CASSLTRALSGYTF.

V gene TRBV7-9 combines with J gene TRBJ2-1, with TRBD2 matching 9 bases. J lost 8 bases, V lost 5 bases, and 10 bases had no gene match. The CDR3 spans 15 residues. The V gene's germline CDR1 is SEHNR and CDR2 FQNEAQ (reference sequence). CDR3 sequence (DNA): TGTGCCAGCAGCGCTCTAGCGGGGCCACCTGATGAGCAGTTCTTC. Its protein product is CASSALAGPPDEQFF.

The chain recombines TRBV7-3 with TRBJ1-1; 7 bases align to TRBD1. The V gene end was trimmed by 2 bases and the J gene end by 4 bases; junction bases not matched to a gene: 4. Per the germline V gene, CDR1 is SGHTA and CDR2 is FQGTGA. This CDR3 region has 14 residues. The CDR3: CASSLQGGSTEAFF. As DNA, the CDR3 is TGTGCCAGCAGCTTACAGGGGGGATCCACTGAAGCTTTCTTT.

In this sample, this clone turned up once. This chain connects TRBV5-8 to TRBJ1-5, with 7 bases identical to TRBD1. The CDR3 runs 18 residues. Germline V gene data show CDR1 as SGHTS and CDR2 as YDEGEE. The junction had 12 bases not matched to a gene; V was cut back by 1 base and J by 2 bases. The CDR3 region is CASSLYRGPHLGNQPQHF. Here the CDR3 DNA reads TGTGCCAGCAGCTTGTACAGGGGTCCACACTTGGGCAATCAGCCCCAGCATTTT.

The rearrangement joins TRBV6-2 or TRBV6-3 to TRBJ1-2; perhaps TRBD1 as D (5 bases). The CDR3 length is 15 residues. The germline gives CDR1 MNHEY, CDR2 SVGEGT. The V end was cut by 2 bases, the J end by 8 bases, with 18 bases between. CDR3 sequence reads: CASSYRGKGAWGYTF. The CDR3 coding sequence is TGTGCCAGCAGTTACCGCGGAAAAGGGGCATGGGGCTACACCTTC.

This rearrangement joins TRBV6-5 to TRBJ1-1; no definite D call. V was shortened by 0 bases and J by 4 bases, with 12 bases between the two germline ends. Germline assignment: CDR1 MNHEY and CDR2 SVGAGI. The CDR3 spans 15 residues. The CDR3 DNA reads as TGTGCCAGCAGTTACTCGGGAGGCCTGAGCACTGAAGCTTTCTTT. Encoded protein: CASSYSGGLSTEAFF.

This clone was seen more than once but under ten times. DNA of the CDR3: TGTGCCAGCAGTACTACCCGGGACAGCAGCCAATATCAGCCCCAGCATTTT. Translation gives CASSTTRDSSQYQPQHF. This chain connects TRBV27 to TRBJ1-5, with 7 bases aligning to TRBD1. J lost 5 bases, V lost 5 bases, and 15 bases had no gene match. The CDR3 has 17 amino acids. Germline V gene data show CDR1 as MNHEY and CDR2 as SMNVEV (reference sequence).

The chain recombines TRBV4-3 with TRBJ1-2; D not resolved. The length of the CDR3 is 14 residues. Germline CDR1 LGHNA, CDR2 YSLEER. V was trimmed by 2 bases and J by 8 bases, leaving 15 bases between them. The CDR3 nucleotides are TGCGCCAGCAGCCAATCGGAGAGCGTTCGAGGCTACACCTTC. Residues: CASSQSESVRGYTF.

V usage is TRBV5-1 and J usage is TRBJ2-3; a possible D gene is TRBD1 (6 bases). CDR3 length: 14 amino acids. Germline CDR1 is SGHRS and CDR2 is YFSETQ. The V end was cut by 5 bases, the J end by 5 bases, with 15 bases between. The CDR3 nucleotides read TGCGCCAGCAGTTTCTGGGGGCAAGGAGATACGCAGTATTTT. This translates into CASSFWGQGDTQYF.

The chain carries TRBV2 and TRBJ2-3; 9 bases are shared with TRBD2. CDR1 is SNHLY, CDR2 FYNNEI, per germline. CDR3 length: 16 amino acids. Trimming at V came to 5 bases and at J to 2 bases, leaving 8 bases not matched to a gene. CDR3 residues: CASSQEAGGNTDTQYF. CDR3 nucleotide sequence: TGTGCCAGCAGTCAGGAAGCGGGGGGCAACACAGATACGCAGTATTTT.

This chain uses TRBV6-4 with TRBJ1-2, with a weak D call TRBD1 (5 bases). The CDR3 is 14 amino acids. Germline CDR1 is MRHNA and CDR2 is SNTAGT. The germline V and J ends were trimmed by 9 bases and 1 base, with 15 bases remaining between them. This chain's CDR3 is CARLGQGGNYGYTF. The CDR3 region has the DNA TGTGCCAGACTGGGGCAAGGTGGTAACTATGGCTACACCTTC.

This rearrangement joins TRBV6-2 or TRBV6-3 to TRBJ2-1; D gene uncertain. This CDR3 has 16 amino acids. Per the germline V gene, CDR1 is MNHEY and CDR2 is SVGEGT. The germline V and J ends were trimmed by 2 bases and 1 base, with 12 bases remaining between them. The CDR3: CASSYLRQPSYNEQFF. The CDR3 DNA follows: TGTGCCAGCAGTTACCTACGACAACCTTCCTACAATGAGCAGTTCTTC.

The chain uses TRBV12-5 and TRBJ2-1; 8 bases line up with TRBD1. CDR3 length: 14 amino acids. CDR1 and CDR2 (germline): LGHNT, FRNRAP. Trimming removed 1 base from V and 8 bases from J; junction bases left unmatched: 4. The CDR3 region has the DNA TGTGCTAGTGGTTTGGGGACAGGGTTCGATGAGCAGTTCTTC. Translation gives CASGLGTGFDEQFF.

The chain couples TRBV18 to TRBJ1-2; the D is unclear. Trimming took off 2 bases at V and 4 bases at J, with 8 bases between the two ends. This CDR3 is built from 13 residues. Germline CDR1 KGHSH, CDR2 LQKENI. The CDR3 DNA reads as TGTGCCAGCTCACCAAACTCCATCTATGGCTACACCTTC. This sequence encodes CASSPNSIYGYTF.

This clone was counted only a few times. The chain is built from TRBV5-8 and TRBJ2-5; D is perhaps TRBD1 (6 bases). CDR3 length: 15 amino acids. The V end lost 0 bases, the J end lost 4 bases, and 13 bases lay between the germline ends. The V gene's germline CDR1 is SGHTS and CDR2 YDEGEE. The CDR3 sequence is CASSLARDMRETQYF. For the CDR3, the DNA is TGTGCCAGCAGCTTGGCCAGGGACATGAGAGAGACCCAGTACTTC.

The chain joins TRBV7-2 to TRBJ1-5, with D perhaps matching TRBD1 (5 bases). The V and J ends lost 7 bases and 4 bases respectively, with 14 bases between them. Germline V CDR1 and CDR2: SGHTA, FQGNSA. This CDR3 has 14 amino acids. CDR3 sequence (DNA): TGTGCCAGCACCCCCGGACAAGAAAATCAGCCCCAGCATTTT. Protein product: CASTPGQENQPQHF.

The J gene is TRBJ2-3, the V gene TRBV5-4; 11 nucleotides agree with TRBD2. V trimming: 4 bases; J trimming: 2 bases; junction bases outside the gene matches: 9. The CDR3 sequence is 17 residues long. Germline loops: CDR1 SGHNT, CDR2 YYREEE (reference sequence). As DNA, the CDR3 is TGTGCCAGCAGCGTGGACGGACTAGCGGGTATCACAGATACGCAGTATTTT. Protein sequence: CASSVDGLAGITDTQYF.

The chain couples TRBV5-1 to TRBJ2-7; 9 bases line up with TRBD2. V gave up 2 bases and J gave up 0 bases; unmatched junction bases: 3. Germline V gene data show CDR1 as SGHRS and CDR2 as YFSETQ. CDR3 length: 15 amino acids. For the CDR3, the DNA is TGCGCCAGCAGCTTTAGCGGGGGCCTCTCCTACGAGCAGTACTTC. Translating it yields CASSFSGGLSYEQYF.

This clone was seen a handful of times. The chain is built from TRBV30 and TRBJ1-6, with TRBD1 identical over 9 bases. Per germline, CDR1 GTSNPN and CDR2 SVGIG (reference sequence). The ends lost 3 bases at V and 9 bases at J; junction bases unmatched: 9. The CDR3 is made up of 15 amino acids. This CDR3 is CAWRRGDRGSSPLHF. The CDR3 nucleotides read TGTGCCTGGAGAAGGGGAGACAGGGGGAGTTCACCCCTCCACTTT.

The V call is TRBV14, the J call TRBJ1-1; D is unclear. The CDR3 has 16 residues. Per germline, CDR1 SGHDN and CDR2 FVKESK. Trimming stripped 4 bases from V and 0 bases from J, with 15 bases between. The CDR3, as DNA: TGTGCCAGCAGCCCATTCGGGTCCCTCATGAACACTGAAGCTTTCTTT. It codes for CASSPFGSLMNTEAFF.